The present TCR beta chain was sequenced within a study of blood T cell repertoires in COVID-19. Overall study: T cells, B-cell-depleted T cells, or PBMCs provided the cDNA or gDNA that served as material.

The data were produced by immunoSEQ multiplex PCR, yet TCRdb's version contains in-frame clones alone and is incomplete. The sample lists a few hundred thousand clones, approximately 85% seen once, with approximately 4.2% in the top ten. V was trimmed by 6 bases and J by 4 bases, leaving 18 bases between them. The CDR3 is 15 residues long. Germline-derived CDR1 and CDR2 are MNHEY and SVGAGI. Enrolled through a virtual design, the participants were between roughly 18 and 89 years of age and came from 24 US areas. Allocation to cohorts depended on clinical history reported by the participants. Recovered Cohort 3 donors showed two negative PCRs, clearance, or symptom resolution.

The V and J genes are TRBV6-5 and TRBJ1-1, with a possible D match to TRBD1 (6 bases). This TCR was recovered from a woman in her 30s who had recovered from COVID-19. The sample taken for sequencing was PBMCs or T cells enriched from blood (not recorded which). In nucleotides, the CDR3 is TGTGCCAGCAGAACAGGGTTTGCCCTGGGCACTGAAGCTTTCTTT. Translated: CASRTGFALGTEAFF.